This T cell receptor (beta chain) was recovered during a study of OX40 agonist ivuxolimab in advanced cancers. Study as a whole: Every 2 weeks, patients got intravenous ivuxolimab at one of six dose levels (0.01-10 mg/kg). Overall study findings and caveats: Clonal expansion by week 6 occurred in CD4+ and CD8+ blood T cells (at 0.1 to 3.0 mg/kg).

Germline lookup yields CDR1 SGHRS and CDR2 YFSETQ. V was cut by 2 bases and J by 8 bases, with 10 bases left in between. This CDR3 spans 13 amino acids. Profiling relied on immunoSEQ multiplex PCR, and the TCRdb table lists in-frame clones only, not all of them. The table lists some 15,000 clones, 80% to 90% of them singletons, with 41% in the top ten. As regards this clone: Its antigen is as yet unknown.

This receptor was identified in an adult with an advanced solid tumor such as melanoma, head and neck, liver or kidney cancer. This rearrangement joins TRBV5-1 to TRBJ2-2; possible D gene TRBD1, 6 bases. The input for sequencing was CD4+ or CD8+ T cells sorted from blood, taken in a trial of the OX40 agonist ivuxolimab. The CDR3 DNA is TGCGCCAGCAGCTTACCAGGGGAGGGGGAGCTGTTTTTT. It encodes CASSLPGEGELFF.